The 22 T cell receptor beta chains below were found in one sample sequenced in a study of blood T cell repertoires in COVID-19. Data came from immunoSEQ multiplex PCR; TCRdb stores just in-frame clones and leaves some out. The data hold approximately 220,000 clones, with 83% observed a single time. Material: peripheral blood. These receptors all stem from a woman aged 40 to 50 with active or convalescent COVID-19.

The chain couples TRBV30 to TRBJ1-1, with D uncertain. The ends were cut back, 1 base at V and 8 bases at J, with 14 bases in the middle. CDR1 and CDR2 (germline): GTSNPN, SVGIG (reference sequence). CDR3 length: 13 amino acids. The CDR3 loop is CAWSAIGAREAFF. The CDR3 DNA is TGTGCCTGGAGTGCAATAGGAGCGAGGGAAGCTTTCTTT.

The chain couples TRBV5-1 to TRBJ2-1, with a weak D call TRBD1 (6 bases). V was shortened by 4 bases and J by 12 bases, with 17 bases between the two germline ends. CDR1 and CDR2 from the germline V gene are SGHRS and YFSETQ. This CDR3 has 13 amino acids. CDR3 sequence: CASSPEGVDLQFF. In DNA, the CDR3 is TGCGCCAGCAGCCCAGAGGGGGTGGATTTGCAGTTCTTC.

The CDR3 is CASSLAQSADTQYF. DNA for the CDR3: TGCGCCAGCAGCTTGGCGCAAAGCGCAGATACGCAGTATTTT. The chain recombines TRBV5-1 with TRBJ2-3; no firm D call. The CDR3 contains 14 residues. Per germline, CDR1 SGHRS and CDR2 YFSETQ. Trimming pared 0 bases from V and 4 bases from J, leaving 9 bases between.

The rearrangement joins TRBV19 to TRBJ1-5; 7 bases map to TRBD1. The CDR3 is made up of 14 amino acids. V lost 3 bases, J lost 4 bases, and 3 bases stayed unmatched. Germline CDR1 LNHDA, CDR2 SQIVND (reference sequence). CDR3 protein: CASSMVTGNQPQHF. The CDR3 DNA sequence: TGTGCCAGTAGTATGGTGACAGGGAATCAGCCCCAGCATTTT.

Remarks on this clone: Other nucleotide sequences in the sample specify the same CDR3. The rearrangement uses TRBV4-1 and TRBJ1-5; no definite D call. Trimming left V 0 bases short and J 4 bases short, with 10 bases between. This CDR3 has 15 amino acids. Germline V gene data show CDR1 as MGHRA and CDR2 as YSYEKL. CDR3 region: CASSQDRGWNQPQHF. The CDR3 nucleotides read TGCGCCAGCAGCCAAGATCGGGGTTGGAATCAGCCCCAGCATTTT.

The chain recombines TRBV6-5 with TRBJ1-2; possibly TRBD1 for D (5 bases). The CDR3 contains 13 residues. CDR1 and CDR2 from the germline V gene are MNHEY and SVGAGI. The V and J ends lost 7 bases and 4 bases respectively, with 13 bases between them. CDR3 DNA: TGTGCCAGCACGGGGGAGCCAGGCTATGGCTACACCTTC. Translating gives CASTGEPGYGYTF.

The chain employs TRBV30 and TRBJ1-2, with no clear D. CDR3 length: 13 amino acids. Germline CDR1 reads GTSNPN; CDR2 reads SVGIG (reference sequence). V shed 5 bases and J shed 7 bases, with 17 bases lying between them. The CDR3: CAWGEGYTLGYTF. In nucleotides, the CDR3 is TGTGCCTGGGGGGAGGGATACACTCTTGGCTACACCTTC.

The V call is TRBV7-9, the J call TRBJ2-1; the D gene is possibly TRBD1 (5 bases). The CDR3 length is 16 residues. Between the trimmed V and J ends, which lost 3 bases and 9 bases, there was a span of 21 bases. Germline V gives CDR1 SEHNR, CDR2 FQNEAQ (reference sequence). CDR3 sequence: CASSFFTGVSSGEQFF. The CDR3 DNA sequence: TGTGCCAGCAGCTTTTTTACAGGTGTGAGCTCCGGTGAGCAGTTCTTC. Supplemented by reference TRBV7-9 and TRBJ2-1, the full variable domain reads DTGVSQNPRHKITKRGQNVTFRCDPISEHNRLYWYRQTLGQGPEFLTYFQNEAQLEKSRLLSDRFSAERPKGSFSTLEIQRTEQGDSAMYLCASSFFTGVSSGEQFFGPGTRLTVL.

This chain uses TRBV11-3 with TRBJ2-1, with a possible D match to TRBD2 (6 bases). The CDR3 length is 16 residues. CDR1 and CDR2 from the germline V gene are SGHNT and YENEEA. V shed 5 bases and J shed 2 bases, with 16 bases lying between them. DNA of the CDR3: TGTGCCAGCAGCCCAGACGGGAGATGGGCCTACAATGAGCAGTTCTTC. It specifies CASSPDGRWAYNEQFF.

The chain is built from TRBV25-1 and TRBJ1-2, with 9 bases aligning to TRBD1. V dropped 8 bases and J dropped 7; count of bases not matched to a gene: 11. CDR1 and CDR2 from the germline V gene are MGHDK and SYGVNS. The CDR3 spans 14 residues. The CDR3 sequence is CASEADRGFRGYTF. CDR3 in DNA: TGTGCCAGCGAGGCGGACAGGGGCTTTCGTGGCTACACCTTC.

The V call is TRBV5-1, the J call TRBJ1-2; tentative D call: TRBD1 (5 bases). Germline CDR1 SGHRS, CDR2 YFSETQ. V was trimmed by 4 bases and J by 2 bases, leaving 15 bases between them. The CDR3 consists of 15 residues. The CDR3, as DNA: TGCGCCAGCAGCCCCCGGCAGGGAACGAACTATGGCTACACCTTC. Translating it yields CASSPRQGTNYGYTF.

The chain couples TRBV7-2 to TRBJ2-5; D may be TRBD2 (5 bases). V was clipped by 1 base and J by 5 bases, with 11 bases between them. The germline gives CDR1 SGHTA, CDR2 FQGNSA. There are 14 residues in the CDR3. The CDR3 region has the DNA TGTGCCAGCAGCTTAGACCCACGCGGGGAGACCCAGTACTTC. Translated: CASSLDPRGETQYF.

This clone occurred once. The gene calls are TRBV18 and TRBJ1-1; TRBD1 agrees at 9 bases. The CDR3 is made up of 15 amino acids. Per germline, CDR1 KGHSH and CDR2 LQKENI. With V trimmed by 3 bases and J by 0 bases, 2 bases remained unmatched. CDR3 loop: CASSPWDRVNTEAFF. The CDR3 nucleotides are TGTGCCAGCTCACCCTGGGACAGGGTGAACACTGAAGCTTTCTTT.

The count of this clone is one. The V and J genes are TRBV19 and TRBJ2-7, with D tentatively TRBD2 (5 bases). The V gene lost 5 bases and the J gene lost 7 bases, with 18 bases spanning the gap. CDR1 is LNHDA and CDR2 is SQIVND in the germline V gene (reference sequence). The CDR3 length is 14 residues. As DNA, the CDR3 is TGTGCCAGTAGTCCCCTCGAGCGGACGAATGAGCAGTACTTC. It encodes CASSPLERTNEQYF.

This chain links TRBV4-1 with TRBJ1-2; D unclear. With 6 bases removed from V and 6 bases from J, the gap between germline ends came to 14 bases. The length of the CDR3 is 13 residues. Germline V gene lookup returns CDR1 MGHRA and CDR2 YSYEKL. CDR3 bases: TGCGCCAGCAGTTCCGGACGGACTGATGGCTACACCTTC. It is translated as CASSSGRTDGYTF.

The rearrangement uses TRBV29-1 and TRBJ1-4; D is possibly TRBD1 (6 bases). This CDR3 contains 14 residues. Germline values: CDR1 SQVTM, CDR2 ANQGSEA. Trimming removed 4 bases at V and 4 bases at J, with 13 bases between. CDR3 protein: CSVAWTVNNEKLFF. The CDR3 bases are TGCAGCGTTGCCTGGACAGTAAATAATGAAAAACTGTTTTTT.

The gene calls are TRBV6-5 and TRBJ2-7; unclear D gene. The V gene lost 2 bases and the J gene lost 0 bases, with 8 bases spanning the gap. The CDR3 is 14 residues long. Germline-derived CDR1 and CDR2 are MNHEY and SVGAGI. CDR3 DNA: TGTGCCAGCAGTTACGATCCTAGCTCCTACGAGCAGTACTTC. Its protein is CASSYDPSSYEQYF.

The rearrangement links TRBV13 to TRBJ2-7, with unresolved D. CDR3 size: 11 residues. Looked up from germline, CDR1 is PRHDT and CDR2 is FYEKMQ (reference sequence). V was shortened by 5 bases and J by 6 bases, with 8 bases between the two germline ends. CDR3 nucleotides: TGTGCCAGCAGCCTAACCGGCGAGCAGTACTTC. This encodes CASSLTGEQYF.

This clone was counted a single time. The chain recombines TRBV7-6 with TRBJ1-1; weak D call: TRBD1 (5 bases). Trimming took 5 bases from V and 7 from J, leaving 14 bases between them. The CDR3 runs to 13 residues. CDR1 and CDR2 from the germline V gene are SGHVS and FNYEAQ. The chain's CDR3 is CASSRLGEIEAFF. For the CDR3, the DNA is TGTGCCAGCAGCCGCCTAGGGGAAATTGAAGCTTTCTTT.

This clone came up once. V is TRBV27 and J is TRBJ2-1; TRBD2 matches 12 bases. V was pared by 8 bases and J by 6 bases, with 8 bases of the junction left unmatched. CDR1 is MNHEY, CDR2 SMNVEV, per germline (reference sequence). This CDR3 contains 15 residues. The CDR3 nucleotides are TGTGCCAGCCTCCTAGCGGGAGGGAGGGCCAATGAGCAGTTCTTC. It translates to CASLLAGGRANEQFF.

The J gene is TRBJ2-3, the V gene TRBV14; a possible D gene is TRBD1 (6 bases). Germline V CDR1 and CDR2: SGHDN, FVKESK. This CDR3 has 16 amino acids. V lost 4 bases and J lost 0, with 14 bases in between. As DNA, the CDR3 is TGTGCCAGCAGCCCTCCAGGGGTCTTCAGCACAGATACGCAGTATTTT. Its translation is CASSPPGVFSTDTQYF.

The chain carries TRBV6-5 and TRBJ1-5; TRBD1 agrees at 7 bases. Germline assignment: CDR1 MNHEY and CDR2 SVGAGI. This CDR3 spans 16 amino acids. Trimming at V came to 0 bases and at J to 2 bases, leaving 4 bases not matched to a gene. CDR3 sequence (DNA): TGTGCCAGCAGTTACTCACAAGGACAGGGCAATCAGCCCCAGCATTTT. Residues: CASSYSQGQGNQPQHF.